The 14 T cell receptor beta chains below were found in one sample sequenced in a study of radiotherapy plus CTLA-4 blockade in lung cancer. The assay was immunoSEQ multiplex PCR, and TCRdb's table has in-frame clones only and misses some. The sample holds tens of thousands of clones; around 85% are singletons and the top ten take more than 2%. The starting material was peripheral blood, obtained from a patient treated with radiotherapy plus ipilimumab. Receptors originate from a human donor with non-small cell lung cancer who had a partial response to radiotherapy plus ipilimumab.

V and J are TRBV11-2 and TRBJ2-3; TRBD1 agrees at 8 bases. The CDR3 totals 15 residues. Germline values: CDR1 SGHAT, CDR2 FQNNGV. The V segment lost 4 bases and the J segment 1 base; nucleotides outside the gene matches: 4. The CDR3 spells CASSSVTGGTDTQYF. DNA of the CDR3: TGTGCCAGCAGCTCGGTGACAGGGGGCACAGATACGCAGTATTTT.

This chain connects TRBV5-6 to TRBJ1-2; TRBD1 matches 9 bases. With V trimmed by 3 bases and J by 1 base, 4 bases remained unmatched. The CDR3 has 15 amino acids. Germline CDR1 SGHDT, CDR2 YYEEEE. The CDR3 protein is CASSSLTGGNYGYTF. CDR3 in DNA: TGTGCCAGCAGCTCCTTGACAGGGGGTAACTATGGCTACACCTTC.

The V call is TRBV5-8, the J call TRBJ1-1, with 9 bases aligning to TRBD1. The trim removed 4 bases at V and 5 bases at J, leaving 6 bases unmatched. CDR3 length: 14 residues. Germline CDR1 reads SGHTS; CDR2 reads YDEGEE. CDR3 coding DNA: TGTGCCAGCAGCCCCCGGGACAGGGTGACTGAAGCTTTCTTT. Translated: CASSPRDRVTEAFF.

The table lists this clone with a few counts. This rearrangement joins TRBV6-6 to TRBJ1-4; no firm D call. Trimming took off 6 bases at V and 10 bases at J, with 9 bases between the two ends. The CDR3 runs 11 residues. Per the germline V gene, CDR1 is MNHNY and CDR2 is SVGAGI (reference sequence). The CDR3 here is CASRGEGKLFF. CDR3 DNA sequence: TGTGCCAGCAGGGGAGAGGGAAAACTGTTTTTT.

The CDR3 DNA follows: TGTGCCAGTAGTATACGCCCTGACAGTATACTCCCGCCCCAGCATTTT. Translation gives CASSIRPDSILPPQHF. This sequence joins TRBV19 and TRBJ1-5; D perhaps matches TRBD1 (5 bases). V was cut by 2 bases and J by 9 bases, with 20 bases left in between. Germline V gives CDR1 LNHDA, CDR2 SQIVND (reference sequence). This CDR3 contains 16 residues.

The genes are TRBV7-9 and TRBJ2-1, with D possibly being TRBD1 (6 bases). CDR3 length: 14 amino acids. Trimming took off 11 bases at V and 0 bases at J, with 14 bases between the two ends. Germline values: CDR1 SEHNR, CDR2 FQNEAQ (reference sequence). The CDR3 here is CACEGTFSYNEQFF. CDR3 sequence (DNA): TGTGCCTGTGAGGGGACATTCTCCTACAATGAGCAGTTCTTC.

V gene TRBV15 combines with J gene TRBJ1-1, with D perhaps matching TRBD1 (5 bases). Germline values: CDR1 LNHNV, CDR2 YYDKDF (reference sequence). The V and J ends lost 5 bases and 1 base respectively, with 8 bases between them. The CDR3 loop spans 13 amino acids. The DNA for the CDR3 is TGTGCCACCAGCGCCGGGGGGAACACTGAAGCTTTCTTT. Its protein product is CATSAGGNTEAFF.

The chain recombines TRBV18 with TRBJ2-1; 9 bases align to TRBD1. V lost 3 bases and J lost 4; bases outside the gene matches: 7. Looked up from germline, CDR1 is KGHSH and CDR2 is LQKENI. This CDR3 is built from 16 residues. CDR3: CASSPGGTGSYNEQFF. The CDR3, as DNA: TGTGCCAGCTCACCGGGTGGGACAGGGTCTTACAATGAGCAGTTCTTC.

This chain connects TRBV9 to TRBJ1-1; 7 bases align to TRBD1. Germline V CDR1 and CDR2: SGDLS, YYNGEE. Trimming cost V 4 bases and J 1 base; bases outside gene matches: 7. The CDR3 has 15 amino acids. The CDR3 coding sequence is TGTGCCAGCAGCATCCGGGACAGAGAGAACACTGAAGCTTTCTTT. Translated, it gives CASSIRDRENTEAFF.

The rearrangement uses TRBV28 and TRBJ1-4, with a weak D call TRBD1 (5 bases). Germline CDR1 and CDR2: MDHEN and SYDVKM. This CDR3 has 14 residues. Trimming shortened V by 3 bases and J by 4 bases, and 9 bases separated the two germline ends. The CDR3 here is CASSFYRSNEKLFF. The CDR3 nucleotides read TGTGCCAGCAGTTTTTACAGGAGTAATGAAAAACTGTTTTTT.

This rearrangement joins TRBV28 to TRBJ1-1, with 11 bases that match TRBD1. V dropped 5 bases and J dropped 7; count of bases not matched to a gene: 6. Germline assignment: CDR1 MDHEN and CDR2 SYDVKM. The CDR3 extends over 14 amino acids. The CDR3 protein is CASSLGQGALEAFF. Written as DNA, the CDR3 is TGTGCCAGCAGTCTAGGACAGGGGGCGCTTGAAGCTTTCTTT.

This chain links TRBV29-1 with TRBJ1-1, with TRBD1 matching over 10 bases. The CDR3 runs to 12 residues. Trimming took 4 bases from V and 10 from J; bases not matched to a gene: 6. Germline loops: CDR1 SQVTM, CDR2 ANQGSEA. CDR3 amino acids: CSVGGRDRGAFF. In DNA, the CDR3 is TGCAGCGTTGGAGGGCGGGACAGGGGAGCTTTCTTT.

The CDR3 sequence: CASSRDRVSTEAFF. The CDR3 region has the DNA TGTGCCAGCAGCCGGGACAGGGTATCGACTGAAGCTTTCTTT. The chain is built from TRBV7-2 and TRBJ1-1; 9 bases line up with TRBD1. CDR3 size: 14 residues. V lost 5 bases and J lost 5; bases outside the gene matches: 6. The germline CDR1 and CDR2 sequences are SGHTA and FQGNSA.

The chain links TRBV9 to TRBJ1-1, with 9 bases fitting TRBD1. The CDR3 contains 14 residues. V was pared by 0 bases and J by 3 bases, with 0 bases of the junction left unmatched. From germline, CDR1 is SGDLS and CDR2 YYNGEE. Here the CDR3 reads CASSVGTGDTEAFF. CDR3 nucleotides: TGTGCCAGCAGCGTAGGGACAGGGGACACTGAAGCTTTCTTT.